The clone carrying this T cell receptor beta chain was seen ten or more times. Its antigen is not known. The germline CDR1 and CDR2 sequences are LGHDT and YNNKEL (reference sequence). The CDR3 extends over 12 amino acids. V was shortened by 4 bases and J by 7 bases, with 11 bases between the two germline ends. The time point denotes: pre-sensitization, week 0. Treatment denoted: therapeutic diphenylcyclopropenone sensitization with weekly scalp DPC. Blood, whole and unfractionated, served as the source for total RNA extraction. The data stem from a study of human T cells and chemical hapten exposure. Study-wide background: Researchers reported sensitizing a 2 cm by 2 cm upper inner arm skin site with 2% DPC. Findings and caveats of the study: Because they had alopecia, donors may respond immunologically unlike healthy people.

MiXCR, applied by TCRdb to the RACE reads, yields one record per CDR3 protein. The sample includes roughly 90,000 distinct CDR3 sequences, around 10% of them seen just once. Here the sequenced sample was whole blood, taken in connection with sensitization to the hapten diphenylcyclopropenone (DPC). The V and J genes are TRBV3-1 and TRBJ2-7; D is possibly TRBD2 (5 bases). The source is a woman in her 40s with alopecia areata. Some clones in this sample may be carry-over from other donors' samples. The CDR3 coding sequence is TGTGCCAGCAGCCTCGGACTTGGGGAGCAGTACTTC. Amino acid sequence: CASSLGLGEQYF.